This T cell receptor beta chain was retrieved from a study of T cells in women clearing cervical HPV infection. Study observations and caveats: A classifier using richness and V gene abundances reached an AUC of approximately 0.79. Repertoire richness, not evenness, was significantly elevated in CIN3+ cases versus controls. TRBV6-7 relative abundance averaged about 0.11% in cases and 0.15% to 0.2% in controls.

Repertoires were generated with immunoSEQ multiplex PCR, while TCRdb's copy carries only in-frame clones and drops some. The sample spans more than 30,000 clones; the ten largest clones claim 3.7%. The length of the CDR3 is 14 residues. The V gene's germline CDR1 is MGHRA and CDR2 YSYEKL. V lost 3 bases and J 6 bases, leaving 14 bases between the germline ends. In regard to this clone: Its antigen is undetermined. The CDR3 end falls 3 residues outside the read, so it is completed with the germline J gene.

The chain uses TRBV4-1 and TRBJ1-2; no clear D. This clonotype was obtained from a woman aged 18 to 75 with a cervical HPV16 infection that either progressed to CIN3+ or cleared (not recorded which). Sequencing used blood buffy coat. The covered CDR3 bases are TGCGCCAGCAGCCATAGGACGGACTTAAATGGC. Encoded protein: CASSHRTDLNG. The complete CDR3 sequence is CASSHRTDLNGYTF.